This T cell receptor (beta chain) was profiled in a study of early T cells in non-severe SARS-CoV-2 infection. Findings and limits, study-wide: Matching with VDJdb favored anti-spike CD8 responses (missing private and CD4 specificities).

CDR3 length: 13 amino acids. V was clipped by 3 bases and J by 3 bases, with 9 bases between them. The table lists this clonotype with many counts. Antigen specificity is unknown. One entry per CDR3 protein results from TCRdb running MiXCR on the 5' RACE reads. The sample has tens of thousands of distinct CDR3 sequences, 9.9% seen once. The sequence was collected from an adult who was a healthcare worker with PCR-confirmed SARS-CoV-2 infection or an uninfected control (not recorded which). Sequences were obtained from whole blood. V gene TRBV12-3 or TRBV12-4 combines with J gene TRBJ2-7; D may be TRBD1 (6 bases). The chain's CDR3 is CASSLGHYYEQYF. DNA for the CDR3: TGTGCCAGCAGTTTGGGACATTACTACGAGCAGTACTTC.